One sample yielded the 22 T cell receptor beta chains listed below, sequenced in a study of T cells after yellow fever vaccination. TCRdb reprocessed the 5' RACE reads with MiXCR, giving one entry per CDR3 protein. The repertoire holds about 340,000 distinct CDR3 sequences, with 3% to 4.5% as singletons. The sequencing here drew on PBMCs, taken 5 days after the yellow fever booster vaccination. The receptors originated from a man younger than 30 who received the YFV17D yellow fever vaccine.

This clonotype was counted a few times. This chain links TRBV20-1 with TRBJ2-1; D unresolved. V was pared by 3 bases and J by 6 bases, with 9 bases between. CDR1 is DFQATT and CDR2 is SNEGSKA in the germline V gene (reference sequence). The CDR3 has 12 amino acids. Here the CDR3 reads CSASKFGNEQFF. The CDR3 coding sequence is TGCAGTGCTAGTAAATTCGGCAATGAGCAGTTCTTC.

The V gene is TRBV2, the J gene TRBJ1-1; D may be TRBD1 (5 bases). The ends were cut back, 4 bases at V and 6 bases at J, with 12 bases in the middle. The CDR3 totals 13 residues. Germline assignment: CDR1 SNHLY and CDR2 FYNNEI. For the CDR3, the DNA is TGTGCCAGCAGTGTTGGGGGTTATTCTGAAGCTTTCTTT. As protein: CASSVGGYSEAFF.

Only a few counts were recorded for this clonotype. The chain carries TRBV9 and TRBJ2-5, with D possibly TRBD1 on 6 matching bases. CDR1 and CDR2 from the germline V gene are SGDLS and YYNGEE. The CDR3 is made up of 14 amino acids. Trimming cost V 4 bases and J 2 bases, with 12 bases left between them. CDR3 coding DNA: TGTGCCAGCAGCAAGGACAGCGTACAAGAGACCCAGTACTTC. Amino acids: CASSKDSVQETQYF.

This clonotype was observed many times. V usage is TRBV5-6 and J usage is TRBJ2-5; no definite D call. V lost 3 bases and J 3 bases, leaving 12 bases between the germline ends. CDR1 and CDR2 from the germline V gene are SGHDT and YYEEEE. This CDR3 is 14 amino acids long. In DNA, the CDR3 is TGTGCCAGCAGCTGGCGCAACACTAAAGAGACCCAGTACTTC. Amino acid sequence: CASSWRNTKETQYF.

V gene TRBV7-3 combines with J gene TRBJ2-3; D gene unclear. The V end was cut by 1 base, the J end by 1 base, with 6 bases between. The CDR3 has 14 residues. Germline V gene sequence: CDR1 SGHTA, CDR2 FQGTGA. The CDR3 bases are TGTGCCAGCAGCTTAAATTCCCGCACAGATACGCAGTATTTT. It translates to CASSLNSRTDTQYF.

This clonotype has just a few counts. V usage is TRBV6-2 or TRBV6-3 and J usage is TRBJ2-7, with D uncertain. The V gene's germline CDR1 is MNHEY and CDR2 SVGEGT. V lost 3 bases and J lost 4, with 7 bases in between. The CDR3 totals 12 residues. The CDR3 coding sequence is TGTGCCAGCAGTTATAGAGTTTACGAGCAGTACTTC. Translated: CASSYRVYEQYF.

This clonotype was observed many times. V and J are TRBV7-2 and TRBJ2-3; D may be TRBD2 (6 bases). Trimming shortened V by 3 bases and J by 0 bases, and 10 bases separated the two germline ends. Germline V gene sequence: CDR1 SGHTA, CDR2 FQGNSA. The CDR3 has 15 amino acids. The CDR3 is CASSFLEGSTDTQYF. As DNA, the CDR3 is TGTGCCAGCAGCTTTTTGGAGGGTAGCACAGATACGCAGTATTTT.

The chain combines TRBV28 with TRBJ2-7; unclear D gene. Trimming cost V 6 bases and J 5 bases, with 17 bases left between them. The germline V gene encodes CDR1 MDHEN and CDR2 SYDVKM. This CDR3 has 14 amino acids. The DNA for the CDR3 is TGTGCCAGCAGGGGGATGGGGTCCGCTCACGAGCAGTACGTC. This encodes CASRGMGSAHEQYV.

The chain has TRBV18 and TRBJ2-5; D not resolved. V gave up 3 bases and J gave up 3 bases, with 14 bases separating them. In germline, CDR1 is KGHSH, CDR2 LQKENI. The CDR3 runs to 15 residues. The CDR3 DNA reads as TGTGCCAGCTCACCCATGATGGGTCGTGAAGAGACCCAGTACTTC. Encoded protein: CASSPMMGREETQYF.

This clonotype has a count of ten or more. The chain carries TRBV27 and TRBJ1-2; 7 nucleotides agree with TRBD1. With V trimmed by 5 bases and J by 8 bases, 8 bases remained unmatched. The length of the CDR3 is 13 residues. Looked up from germline, CDR1 is MNHEY and CDR2 is SMNVEV (reference sequence). CDR3 bases: TGTGCCAGCAGTACGCTCAGGGGGGACGGCTACACCTTC. Translating it yields CASSTLRGDGYTF.

This clonotype showed up many times. The chain combines TRBV29-1 with TRBJ1-2, with D hard to call. Trimming took off 0 bases at V and 5 bases at J, with 4 bases between the two ends. Per the germline V gene, CDR1 is SQVTM and CDR2 is ANQGSEA. This CDR3 has 11 residues. CDR3 sequence reads: CSVEEGYGYTF. The CDR3 nucleotides are TGCAGCGTTGAAGAAGGGTATGGCTACACCTTC.

At least ten counts were recorded for this clonotype. This rearrangement joins TRBV20-1 to TRBJ2-4, with 7 bases aligning to TRBD1. CDR3 size: 14 residues. The junction had 7 bases not matched to a gene; V was cut back by 1 base and J by 7 bases. In germline, CDR1 is DFQATT, CDR2 SNEGSKA (reference sequence). In DNA form, the CDR3 reads TGCAGTGCTAGAGTCCCGGGACAGTTCAACATTCAGTACTTC. Translated: CSARVPGQFNIQYF.

This clonotype appeared many times. The chain combines TRBV7-9 with TRBJ2-3; D remains unclear. CDR1 SEHNR and CDR2 FQNEAQ come from the germline V gene (reference sequence). This CDR3 is 13 amino acids long. V was pared by 5 bases and J by 4 bases, with 10 bases between. The CDR3 region is CASSAAESDTQYF. Written as DNA, the CDR3 is TGTGCCAGCAGCGCTGCCGAGTCAGATACGCAGTATTTT.

The table lists this clonotype with a few counts. V and J are TRBV10-1 and TRBJ2-3; no firm D call. The CDR3 runs to 15 residues. Between the trimmed V and J ends, which lost 5 bases and 6 bases, there was a span of 18 bases. Germline lookup yields CDR1 WNHNN and CDR2 SYGVQD (reference sequence). CDR3 sequence (DNA): TGCGCCAGCAGTCCCGTTACAGAATCCGGGGATACGCAGTATTTT. Translation: CASSPVTESGDTQYF.

This clonotype was recorded at least ten times. The chain is built from TRBV30 and TRBJ2-2; D remains unclear. Between the trimmed V and J ends, which lost 2 bases and 4 bases, there was a span of 5 bases. The CDR3 loop spans 12 amino acids. Germline V gives CDR1 GTSNPN, CDR2 SVGIG (reference sequence). DNA for the CDR3: TGTGCCTGGAGTCAGGTCACCGGGGAGCTGTTTTTT. Its translation is CAWSQVTGELFF.

This chain connects TRBV5-4 to TRBJ1-6; 9 bases line up with TRBD1. The V gene's germline CDR1 is SGHNT and CDR2 YYREEE (reference sequence). V was pared by 4 bases and J by 9 bases, with 5 bases of the junction left unmatched. This CDR3 comprises 14 residues. CDR3: CASSPGTGSSPLHF. CDR3 sequence (DNA): TGTGCCAGCAGCCCCGGGACAGGGAGTTCACCCCTCCACTTT.

This rearrangement joins TRBV21-1 to TRBJ2-5. TRBV21-1 is reported as a pseudogene. The CDR3 runs 16 residues. The CDR3: CASSPQRFPNQETQYF. CDR3 sequence (DNA): TGTGCCAGCAGCCCCCAGAGGTTTCCGAATCAAGAGACCCAGTACTTC.

The chain employs TRBV9 and TRBJ2-7, with a tentative D call TRBD2 (5 bases). Germline V gene data show CDR1 as SGDLS and CDR2 as YYNGEE. V lost 0 bases, J lost 5 bases, and 9 bases lay in between. The CDR3 sequence is 13 residues long. The CDR3 is CASSVAILDEQYF. The DNA for the CDR3 is TGTGCCAGCAGCGTAGCTATACTAGACGAGCAGTACTTC.

Ten or more counts support this clonotype. The rearrangement joins TRBV7-9 to TRBJ1-5; TRBD1 is a possible D gene (6 bases). V was clipped by 5 bases and J by 3 bases, with 17 bases between them. CDR1 is SEHNR and CDR2 is FQNEAQ in the germline V gene (reference sequence). The CDR3 has 16 amino acids. The CDR3 DNA is TGTGCCAGCAGCAAATGGGCAGGGGATAACAATCAGCCCCAGCATTTT. Translated: CASSKWAGDNNQPQHF.

The V gene is TRBV6-5, the J gene TRBJ1-2, with 9 bases fitting TRBD1. The V segment lost 6 bases and the J segment 6 bases; nucleotides outside the gene matches: 5. This CDR3 region has 13 residues. Per the germline V gene, CDR1 is MNHEY and CDR2 is SVGAGI. CDR3 sequence reads: CASRRDRENGYTF. CDR3 nucleotide sequence: TGTGCCAGCAGACGGGACAGGGAGAATGGCTACACCTTC.

Ten or more counts support this clonotype. This chain connects TRBV18 to TRBJ2-1; no reliable D call. The germline CDR1 and CDR2 sequences are KGHSH and LQKENI. This CDR3 has 11 residues. V gave up 3 bases and J gave up 6 bases, with 3 bases separating them. In DNA, the CDR3 is TGTGCCAGCTCACCGAGCAATGAGCAGTTCTTC. Encoded protein: CASSPSNEQFF. Combining the CDR3 with reference TRBV18 and TRBJ2-1 gives the whole variable domain NAGVMQNPRHLVRRRGQEARLRCSPMKGHSHVYWYRQLPEEGLKFMVYLQKENIIDESGMPKERFSAEFPKEGPSILRIQQVVRGDSAAYFCASSPSNEQFFGPGTRLTVL.

This clonotype was counted many times. J is TRBJ1-5 and V is TRBV19, with D possibly being TRBD1 (6 bases). The CDR3 consists of 16 residues. The V and J ends lost 5 bases and 3 bases respectively, with 17 bases between them. The germline V gene encodes CDR1 LNHDA and CDR2 SQIVND (reference sequence). In nucleotides, the CDR3 is TGTGCCAGTAGTCAAAGGGGTGGACAGATCAATCAGCCCCAGCATTTT. As protein: CASSQRGGQINQPQHF.